Only one count was recorded for the clone carrying this T cell receptor beta chain. Its specificity is unknown. The source of the sample is a study of cytomegalovirus exposure and HLA in healthy donors. PCR employed 60 Vbeta and 13 Jbeta primers. Using immunoSEQ multiplex PCR, the repertoire was profiled, and TCRdb retains in-frame clones only, with some absent. The sample yields around 150,000 clones, 65% to 80% seen once. Study conclusions and caveats: In most subjects, TCR beta sequences reportedly gave accurate predictions of HLA-A and HLA-B alleles. Later analysis identified 16,951 TCR beta sequences associated with HLA alleles, using a false discovery rate threshold of 0.05.

Germline lookup yields CDR1 MNHEY and CDR2 SMNVEV (reference sequence). V was clipped by 8 bases and J by 1 base; unmatched bases: 8. The CDR3 is made up of 15 amino acids. Samples came from healthy bone marrow donors. The chain recombines TRBV27 with TRBJ2-3; 8 bases are shared with TRBD2. The receptor's source is a man aged 40-55 years in good health and CMV-seronegative. Sequencing was carried out using PBMCs. The CDR3 region has the DNA TGTGCCAGCGCCCTTTATAGCGGGGGCACAGATACGCAGTATTTT. It is translated as CASALYSGGTDTQYF.